A selection of T cell receptor beta chains follows, all from one sample in a study of blood T cell repertoires in COVID-19. Using immunoSEQ multiplex PCR, the repertoire was profiled, and TCRdb retains in-frame clones only, with some absent. The sample yields more than 85,000 clones, 85% seen once. Sequenced: peripheral blood. The receptors derive from a man aged 45 to 65 with acute or convalescent COVID-19. The CDR3 runs from the conserved cysteine through the conserved F or W. The D gene is left open where the match is weak. The listing skips clone size in some rows; elsewhere it reads once, few, many or a size class.

TRBV18	TRBJ2-1	NA	NA	CASSPEFGHEQFF	TGTGCCAGCTCACCAGAGTTTGGGCATGAGCAGTTCTTC
TRBV7-6	TRBJ2-7	NA	TRBD2	CASSLADMGEGLSYEQYF	TGTGCCAGCAGCTTAGCCGATATGGGGGAGGGCCTTTCCTACGAGCAGTACTTC
TRBV9	TRBJ2-2	NA	TRBD1	CASGTGSYTGELFF	TGTGCCAGCGGGACAGGGTCTTACACCGGGGAGCTGTTTTTT
TRBV7-3	TRBJ2-3	NA	TRBD2	CASSPKGLAVTDTQYF	TGTGCCAGCAGCCCTAAGGGACTAGCGGTCACAGATACGCAGTATTTT
TRBV5-1	TRBJ2-3	NA	NA	CASSLAVLGATDTQYF	TGCGCCAGCAGCTTGGCGGTCCTAGGAGCAACAGATACGCAGTATTTT
TRBV3-1/TRBV3-2	TRBJ1-5	NA	TRBD1	CASSQSRQGPYQPQHF	TGTGCCAGCAGCCAATCGCGACAGGGGCCGTATCAGCCCCAGCATTTT
TRBV27	TRBJ2-3	once	TRBD1	CASSRDSGTDTQYF	TGTGCCAGCAGTAGGGACAGTGGCACAGATACGCAGTATTTT
TRBV5-1	TRBJ2-2	NA	TRBD2	CASRASGRTGELFF	TGCGCCAGCAGGGCTAGCGGGCGCACCGGGGAGCTGTTTTTT
TRBV14	TRBJ2-2	NA	TRBD1	CASSQAPGQGDPGELFF	TGTGCCAGCAGCCAAGCACCGGGACAGGGGGATCCCGGGGAGCTGTTTTTT
TRBV28	TRBJ1-1	NA	NA	CASTSPGTRTEAFF	TGTGCCAGCACTTCCCCGGGGACTCGGACTGAAGCTTTCTTT
TRBV5-1	TRBJ1-1	NA	NA	CASSTSDRQNTEAFF	TGCGCCAGCAGCACTTCGGACAGACAAAACACTGAAGCTTTCTTT
TRBV6-1	TRBJ1-3	NA	NA	CASSEFQRTVGNTIYF	TGTGCCAGCAGTGAATTTCAGAGAACAGTTGGAAACACCATATATTTT
TRBV7-8	TRBJ2-1	few	TRBD2	CASSSLAGNYNEQFF	TGTGCCAGCAGCTCACTAGCGGGGAATTACAATGAGCAGTTCTTC
TRBV11-2	TRBJ2-1	NA	NA	CASNAGRAAYNEQFF	TGTGCCAGCAACGCGGGACGAGCGGCCTACAATGAGCAGTTCTTC
TRBV5-1	TRBJ1-2	NA	TRBD1	CASSSGQGAKGYTF	TGCGCCAGCAGCAGTGGACAGGGGGCGAAGGGCTACACCTTC
TRBV30	TRBJ1-2	few	TRBD1	CAWSSTSGGNYGYTF	TGTGCCTGGAGTTCGACTTCAGGGGGAAACTATGGCTACACCTTC
TRBV5-1	TRBJ2-7	NA	NA	CASSEGSYEQYF	TGCGCCAGCAGCGAGGGCTCCTACGAGCAGTACTTC
TRBV27	TRBJ2-1	NA	NA	CASTQSFGTYNEQFF	TGTGCCAGCACTCAGTCTTTCGGGACTTACAATGAGCAGTTCTTC